The clone carrying this T cell receptor (beta chain) came up a few times. This sample is drawn from a study of T-cell reconstitution after alpha-beta-depleted transplantation in children. It was with unique molecular identifiers that the TCRbeta library was prepared. TCRdb re-derived calls from the PCR reads in MiXCR, one entry per CDR3 protein. The table lists about 610,000 distinct CDR3 sequences, approximately 10% of them singletons. The sample was PBMCs from the stem cell graft donor, taken from the stem cell graft. This TCR came from a human donor who donated a stem cell graft to a child with acute myeloid leukemia.

The CDR3 coding sequence is TGCGCCAGCAGCTCGACTCCTTCCACTGCTTTTTCGGGCTACACCTTC. It encodes CASSSTPSTAFSGYTF. The gene calls are TRBV5-1 and TRBJ1-2; D gene uncertain. Germline-derived CDR1 and CDR2 are SGHRS and YFSETQ. CDR3 length: 16 amino acids. V gave up 3 bases and J gave up 8 bases, with 23 bases separating them.